This TCR beta chain was identified in a study of shared clonotypes between healthy human individuals. Data came from immunoSEQ multiplex PCR; TCRdb stores just in-frame clones and leaves some out. The data show approximately 2,000,000 clones, about 93% seen once. CD45RO-negative, CCR7-selected cells formed the naive CD8 fraction, which excluded terminally differentiated effector memory CD45RA+ cells. CDR3 length: 14 residues. Germline V gene lookup returns CDR1 MDHEN and CDR2 SYDVKM. With 6 bases removed from V and 7 bases from J, the gap between germline ends came to 16 bases. This sequence joins TRBV28 and TRBJ1-5, with TRBD1 as a possible D gene (5 bases). The sequence was collected from a man younger than 35 in good health. Some clones in this sample may be carry-over from other donors' samples. Sequenced: naive CD8+ T cells from PBMCs. The CDR3 reads CASRGVYLSQPQHF. In DNA, the CDR3 is TGTGCCAGCAGGGGGGTTTACTTGTCCCAGCCCCAGCATTTT.